Listed below are T cell receptor beta chains from one sample, sequenced in a study of blood T cell repertoires in COVID-19. Libraries were prepared by immunoSEQ multiplex PCR; TCRdb keeps only in-frame clonotypes and omits some of them. Here the sample spans about 400,000 clones, roughly 91% being singletons. Sequencing input: PBMCs or T cells enriched from blood (not recorded which). The receptors were sampled from a woman in her 30s who had recovered from COVID-19. CDR3s include the opening cysteine and the closing phenylalanine or tryptophan. A D gene is named only where the DNA matches it firmly. The size of a clone is reported for some rows only, either as once, few or many, or as a class for expanded clones.

v_call: TRBV5-4
clone_size: .
d_call: .
j_call: TRBJ2-1
cdr3_nt: TGTGCCAGCAGCTCCCACATTGGTCTCGGGTACAATGAGCAGTTCTTC
cdr3_aa: CASSSHIGLGYNEQFF

v_call: TRBV19
clone_size: .
d_call: TRBD1
j_call: TRBJ2-3
cdr3_nt: TGTGCCAGTAGTCCGGACAGGTCCACAGATACGCAGTATTTT
cdr3_aa: CASSPDRSTDTQYF

v_call: TRBV15
clone_size: few
d_call: .
j_call: TRBJ1-5
cdr3_nt: TGTGCCACCAGCAGAGATCACGGGGTCGGGCAGCCCCAGCATTTT
cdr3_aa: CATSRDHGVGQPQHF

v_call: TRBV6-1
clone_size: .
d_call: .
j_call: TRBJ2-7
cdr3_nt: TGTGCCAGCAGTGAACCAAACCCCCGGTCCCTACGCGAGCAGTACTTC
cdr3_aa: CASSEPNPRSLREQYF

v_call: TRBV19
clone_size: .
d_call: .
j_call: TRBJ2-2
cdr3_nt: TGTGCCAGTAGTACACAGACCACCGGGGAGCTGTTTTTT
cdr3_aa: CASSTQTTGELFF

v_call: TRBV3-1/TRBV3-2
clone_size: .
d_call: .
j_call: TRBJ1-4
cdr3_nt: TGTGCCAGCAGCGGAGGGGTGGGCGATGAAAAACTGTTTTTT
cdr3_aa: CASSGGVGDEKLFF

v_call: TRBV7-2
clone_size: .
d_call: .
j_call: TRBJ1-2
cdr3_nt: TGTGCCAGCAGCAGGGCGGGGGCTTACTATGGCTACACCTTC
cdr3_aa: CASSRAGAYYGYTF

v_call: TRBV4-1
clone_size: .
d_call: .
j_call: TRBJ1-2
cdr3_nt: TGCGCCAGCAGCCAAGAGAACCGTTTGAGACATGTTGGCTACACCTTC
cdr3_aa: CASSQENRLRHVGYTF

v_call: TRBV5-6
clone_size: .
d_call: TRBD1
j_call: TRBJ2-1
cdr3_nt: TGTGCCAGCAGCTCAACACCTACCCGACGGACAGGGTACGGGCATGAGCAGTTCTTC
cdr3_aa: CASSSTPTRRTGYGHEQFF

v_call: TRBV5-1
clone_size: .
d_call: .
j_call: TRBJ2-7
cdr3_nt: TGCGCCAGCAGCATAAGACAGCCCGCCCCCTACGAGCAGTACTTC
cdr3_aa: CASSIRQPAPYEQYF

v_call: TRBV19
clone_size: .
d_call: TRBD1
j_call: TRBJ1-6
cdr3_nt: TGTGCCACCACCGGGACAGGGGCTGGTTCACCCCTCCACTTT
cdr3_aa: CATTGTGAGSPLHF

v_call: TRBV18
clone_size: .
d_call: TRBD1
j_call: TRBJ2-2
cdr3_nt: TGTGCCAGCACCGAGGGACAGTACACCGGGGAGCTGTTTTTT
cdr3_aa: CASTEGQYTGELFF

v_call: TRBV12-5
clone_size: .
d_call: .
j_call: TRBJ2-2
cdr3_nt: TGTGCTAGTGGTTTTAGCGGAGGGGTCGCGAACACCGGGGAGCTGTTTTTT
cdr3_aa: CASGFSGGVANTGELFF

v_call: TRBV9
clone_size: .
d_call: .
j_call: TRBJ1-5
cdr3_nt: TGTGCCAGCAGCGCAGGGTTCGGCCAGCCCCAGCATTTT
cdr3_aa: CASSAGFGQPQHF

v_call: TRBV2
clone_size: .
d_call: .
j_call: TRBJ2-3
cdr3_nt: TGTGCCAGCAGGTTTAGGGGGGGTAGCGGGTGGATAGATACGCAGTATTTT
cdr3_aa: CASRFRGGSGWIDTQYF

v_call: TRBV19
clone_size: .
d_call: TRBD2
j_call: TRBJ2-5
cdr3_nt: TGTGCCAGTAGTATAGGGCGCAGCGGGAGCGGTAAGACCCAGTACTTC
cdr3_aa: CASSIGRSGSGKTQYF

v_call: TRBV6-2/TRBV6-3
clone_size: .
d_call: .
j_call: TRBJ2-5
cdr3_nt: TGTGCCAGCCGTTCTTCTGGGCCCCAAGAGACCCAGTACTTC
cdr3_aa: CASRSSGPQETQYF

v_call: TRBV11-2
clone_size: .
d_call: .
j_call: TRBJ2-1
cdr3_nt: TGTGCCAGCAGCTTTCGAAGGGGCGGGGAGACCCAGTTCTTC
cdr3_aa: CASSFRRGGETQFF

v_call: TRBV7-9
clone_size: .
d_call: TRBD1
j_call: TRBJ1-2
cdr3_nt: TGTGCCAGCAGCATAAGACAGGGGGGCAATGGCTACACCTTC
cdr3_aa: CASSIRQGGNGYTF

v_call: TRBV5-8
clone_size: .
d_call: .
j_call: TRBJ2-7
cdr3_nt: TGTGCCAGCAGCCGGAGTAAGTCGGCCGTTCGGGAGCAGTACTTC
cdr3_aa: CASSRSKSAVREQYF

v_call: TRBV5-1
clone_size: .
d_call: .
j_call: TRBJ1-1
cdr3_nt: TGCGCCAGCAGCGGGGGGGCGCCCAACACTGAAGCTTTCTTT
cdr3_aa: CASSGGAPNTEAFF

v_call: TRBV4-2
clone_size: .
d_call: TRBD1
j_call: TRBJ1-2
cdr3_nt: TGTGCCAGCAGCCAAGATCCCTTGACAGGGGACGGCTACACCTTC
cdr3_aa: CASSQDPLTGDGYTF

v_call: TRBV7-2
clone_size: .
d_call: TRBD1
j_call: TRBJ1-6
cdr3_nt: TGTGCCAGCAGCCAACAGGGGAACAATTCACCCCTCCACTTT
cdr3_aa: CASSQQGNNSPLHF

v_call: TRBV15
clone_size: few
d_call: .
j_call: TRBJ1-1
cdr3_nt: TGTGCCACCAGCGAAGACAAGAACACTGAAGCTTTCTTT
cdr3_aa: CATSEDKNTEAFF

v_call: TRBV27
clone_size: .
d_call: .
j_call: TRBJ1-5
cdr3_nt: TGTGCCAGCAGAAACAGCGGGAGCAATCAGCCCCAGCATTTT
cdr3_aa: CASRNSGSNQPQHF

v_call: TRBV27
clone_size: .
d_call: TRBD1
j_call: TRBJ1-2
cdr3_nt: TGTGCCAGCAGTTTTCTTAGGGGACAGGGTGGCTACACCTTC
cdr3_aa: CASSFLRGQGGYTF

v_call: TRBV14
clone_size: .
d_call: .
j_call: TRBJ2-3
cdr3_nt: TGTGCCAGCAGCCCACCAAGGAGTTACGCTACGCAGTATTTT
cdr3_aa: CASSPPRSYATQYF

v_call: TRBV20-1
clone_size: .
d_call: .
j_call: TRBJ2-3
cdr3_nt: TGCAGTGCCTCCCGAGATACGCAGTATTTT
cdr3_aa: CSASRDTQYF

v_call: TRBV24-1
clone_size: few
d_call: .
j_call: TRBJ1-5
cdr3_nt: TGTGCCACCAGTGTTTTCAGGGATGGCAGACAACCCAATCAGCCCCAGCATTTT
cdr3_aa: CATSVFRDGRQPNQPQHF

v_call: TRBV10-2
clone_size: .
d_call: .
j_call: TRBJ2-1
cdr3_nt: TGCGCCAGCAGTGCAGCCTACAATGAGCAGTTCTTC
cdr3_aa: CASSAAYNEQFF

v_call: TRBV28
clone_size: .
d_call: TRBD1
j_call: TRBJ1-5
cdr3_nt: TGTGCCAGCAGTCCACGGACAGGGGGAAGAGATCAGCCCCAGCATTTT
cdr3_aa: CASSPRTGGRDQPQHF

v_call: TRBV10-3
clone_size: .
d_call: .
j_call: TRBJ1-4
cdr3_nt: TGTGCCATCAGTGAGGGTGACAGGCCTAATGAAAAACTGTTTTTT
cdr3_aa: CAISEGDRPNEKLFF

v_call: TRBV30
clone_size: .
d_call: .
j_call: TRBJ1-4
cdr3_nt: TGTGCCTGGACGCGGGGTAACGACGAAAAACTGTTTTTT
cdr3_aa: CAWTRGNDEKLFF

v_call: TRBV6-5
clone_size: .
d_call: .
j_call: TRBJ1-6
cdr3_nt: TGTGCCAGCAGTTTACGAGAGAATTCACCCCTCCACTTT
cdr3_aa: CASSLRENSPLHF

v_call: TRBV18
clone_size: .
d_call: .
j_call: TRBJ1-1
cdr3_nt: TGTGCCAGCTCACCACAATCCAGCGGGGACACTGAAGCTTTCTTT
cdr3_aa: CASSPQSSGDTEAFF

v_call: TRBV30
clone_size: .
d_call: TRBD2
j_call: TRBJ2-1
cdr3_nt: TGTGCCTGGGAAGCCTTGACTAGCTCGGGCGAGCAGTTCTTC
cdr3_aa: CAWEALTSSGEQFF

v_call: TRBV3-1/TRBV3-2
clone_size: .
d_call: .
j_call: TRBJ2-7
cdr3_nt: TGTGCCAGCAGCCAAGAAGGTCAGGCCGACCTCTACGAGCAGTACTTC
cdr3_aa: CASSQEGQADLYEQYF